These T cell receptor beta chains were read from a single sample in a study of CD8+CD57+ T cells in acquired aplastic anemia. TCRdb reprocessed the reads via MiXCR and lists one record per CDR3 protein. Of roughly 190,000 distinct CDR3 sequences listed, less than 60% are singletons. Source material: sorted CD4+, CD8+, or CD8+CD57+ T cells (not recorded which) from PBMCs. Source of these receptors: a human donor with aplastic anemia. CDR3s include the opening cysteine and the closing phenylalanine or tryptophan. Each record gives: D gene, clone size, V gene, J gene, CDR3 protein, CDR3 DNA. D genes are given only for firm matches. Size is omitted from some rows. Given values are once, few, many or a class for expanded clones.

.	.	TRBV19	TRBJ2-2	CASSIGTTDTGELFF	TGTGCCAGTAGTATCGGAACCACGGACACCGGGGAGCTGTTTTTT
.	once	TRBV2	TRBJ1-2	CASSRQTPYGYTF	TGTGCCAGCAGTAGACAGACCCCCTATGGCTACACCTTC
.	many	TRBV6-6	TRBJ2-7	CASSYPGRAYEQYF	TGTGCCAGCAGTTACCCGGGACGGGCCTACGAGCAGTACTTC
.	.	TRBV5-1	TRBJ2-1	CASSLLAAYNEQFF	TGCGCCAGCAGCCTGCTCGCGGCCTACAATGAGCAGTTCTTC
TRBD2	once	TRBV29-1	TRBJ2-4	CSVTGGGRSDIQYF	TGCAGCGTTACCGGGGGAGGGCGTAGTGACATTCAGTACTTC
.	.	TRBV24-1	TRBJ1-2	CATSGTRQTAGGYTF	TGTGCCACCAGTGGTACCAGACAGACTGCCGGGGGCTACACCTTC
.	many	TRBV4-1	TRBJ2-1	CASSQDATRSGLWEQFF	TGCGCCAGCAGCCAAGATGCAACTAGATCGGGTCTTTGGGAGCAGTTCTTC
TRBD1	many	TRBV19	TRBJ1-6	CASSMTGNSPLHF	TGTGCCAGTAGTATGACAGGGAATTCACCCCTCCACTTT
TRBD1	many	TRBV16	TRBJ1-1	CASSPPTGRAFF	TGTGCCAGCAGCCCCCCGACAGGGAGAGCTTTCTTT
TRBD2	few	TRBV6-1	TRBJ2-7	CASSSGTSSPEQYF	TGTGCCAGCAGCTCCGGGACTAGCTCCCCCGAGCAGTACTTC
.	.	TRBV4-1	TRBJ2-5	CASSQVMTGQETQYF	TGCGCCAGCAGCCAAGTTATGACCGGCCAAGAGACCCAGTACTTC
.	many	TRBV7-3	TRBJ2-2	CASSFDTGNTGELFF	TGTGCCAGCAGCTTCGATACGGGAAACACCGGGGAGCTGTTTTTT
.	.	TRBV7-2	TRBJ1-1	CASSFFGGTEAFF	TGTGCCAGCAGCTTTTTTGGGGGCACTGAAGCTTTCTTT
.	.	TRBV2	TRBJ2-2	CASSEARDSALFF	TGTGCCAGCAGTGAAGCACGGGACTCGGCCTTGTTTTTT